This is a list of T cell receptor beta chains from one sample in a study of shared clonotypes between healthy human individuals. This table comes from immunoSEQ multiplex PCR, and its TCRdb copy is limited to in-frame clones, with some not included. The table includes hundreds of thousands of clones, roughly 95% detected once. The sequencing input was naive CD8+ T cells sorted from blood. Receptors were obtained from a woman in her twenties or thirties in good health. CDR3s include the opening cysteine and the closing phenylalanine or tryptophan. The D gene is left open where the match is weak. Clone size, where shown, is once, few, many, or a class for clones that have expanded.

.	TRBV20-1	.	TRBJ2-7	TGCAGTGCTAGAACTTACTACGAGCAGTACTTC	CSARTYYEQYF
.	TRBV6-1	.	TRBJ2-7	TGTGCCAGCAGGGGACCCTACGAGCAGTACTTC	CASRGPYEQYF
.	TRBV14	once	TRBJ2-2	TGTGCCAGCAGCCAAGCTAGGAACACCGGGGAGCTGTTTTTT	CASSQARNTGELFF
.	TRBV28	.	TRBJ2-2	TGTGCCAGCAGTTTATATGGGGGTACCGGGGAGCTGTTTTTT	CASSLYGGTGELFF
.	TRBV29-1	.	TRBJ1-2	TGCAGCGTTGAAGAAGGGGGGGGCGTTGATGGCTACACCTTC	CSVEEGGGVDGYTF
.	TRBV18	.	TRBJ2-7	TGTGCCAGCTCACCCTCTAACTACGAGCAGTACTTC	CASSPSNYEQYF
.	TRBV7-9	.	TRBJ2-7	TGTGCCAGCAGCTTAGGTCCGGGACTCAACTACGAGCAGTACTTC	CASSLGPGLNYEQYF
TRBD1	TRBV6-1	.	TRBJ2-2	TGTGCCAGCAGACCCGGGACAGGGGCGTCCGGGGAGCTGTTTTTT	CASRPGTGASGELFF
TRBD1	TRBV19	.	TRBJ2-7	TGTGCCAGTAGTATACAGGGGGATAGCTACGAGCAGTACTTC	CASSIQGDSYEQYF
.	TRBV28	.	TRBJ1-2	TGTGCCAGCTCCGGGGGGGATCCCAGGGATTATGGCTACACCTTC	CASSGGDPRDYGYTF
.	TRBV9	once	TRBJ2-1	TGTGCCAGCAGCGACGTAGGTATTGAGCAGTTCTTC	CASSDVGIEQFF
.	TRBV29-1	once	TRBJ1-1	TGCAGCGCCGAGGGGAGGGGGGCCAGCACTGAAGCTTTCTTT	CSAEGRGASTEAFF
.	TRBV4-1	.	TRBJ2-7	TGCGCCAGCAGCCAAGAAAGGGGTGGTAACGAGCAGTACTTC	CASSQERGGNEQYF
.	TRBV11-2	.	TRBJ1-4	TGTGCCAGCAGCTTTTCCCTACATTTGGCCGACAGCTTTAATGAAAAACTGTTTTTT	CASSFSLHLADSFNEKLFF
TRBD1	TRBV9	.	TRBJ2-7	TGTGCCAGCAGCGTAGCTGGGGGACAGGACTACGAGCAGTACTTC	CASSVAGGQDYEQYF
TRBD2	TRBV13	.	TRBJ2-7	TGTGCCAGCAGCCCCCCGGGACTAGCCTACGAGCAGTACTTC	CASSPPGLAYEQYF
.	TRBV29-1	.	TRBJ1-2	TGCAGCGTTGAAGAGCCCTCGGGGAAAGACTATGGCTACACCTTC	CSVEEPSGKDYGYTF
.	TRBV13	.	TRBJ2-7	TGTGCCAGCAGCACCCAGACCAACCGGCAGTACTTC	CASSTQTNRQYF
TRBD1	TRBV2	.	TRBJ2-3	TGTGCCAGGAGGGACAGGACAACAGATACGCAGTATTTT	CARRDRTTDTQYF
TRBD1	TRBV28	.	TRBJ2-7	TGTGCCAGCAGTTTGGGGACAGGGTTGGTCGGCGAGCAGTACTTC	CASSLGTGLVGEQYF
TRBD1	TRBV28	.	TRBJ2-7	TGTGCCAGCGGGGACAGGGTCTACGAGCAGTACTTC	CASGDRVYEQYF
.	TRBV14	.	TRBJ2-3	TGTGCCAGCAGCCAAGGTATACTTGTTTTCGCAGATACGCAGTATTTT	CASSQGILVFADTQYF
.	TRBV27	few	TRBJ1-5	TGTGCCAGCAGTTTATCCGGGGGCTTGCGCAATCAGCCCCAGCATTTT	CASSLSGGLRNQPQHF
TRBD2	TRBV9	.	TRBJ2-5	TGTGCCAGCAGCGGGACTAGCGACCAAGAGACCCAGTACTTC	CASSGTSDQETQYF
TRBD1	TRBV14	few	TRBJ1-2	TGTGCCAGCAGCATGACAGGGATCTATGGCTACACCTTC	CASSMTGIYGYTF
.	TRBV4-2	.	TRBJ2-7	TGTGCCAGCAGCCCAGACCCCGTCGGGTGGGAGGCCCACGAGCAGTACTTC	CASSPDPVGWEAHEQYF
TRBD2	TRBV9	.	TRBJ2-7	TGTGCCAGCAGCACCTCTAGCGGGAGTTACGAGCAGTACTTC	CASSTSSGSYEQYF
.	TRBV28	.	TRBJ2-6	TGTGCCAGCAGCCCTCCAGGGCCGAAAACTGGGGCCAACGTCCTGACTTTC	CASSPPGPKTGANVLTF
.	TRBV7-2	.	TRBJ2-7	TGTGCCAGCACGCCACCTTATCCCTACGAGCAGTACTTC	CASTPPYPYEQYF
TRBD1	TRBV7-9	.	TRBJ1-5	TGTGCCAGCAGCTTAGCCGGTGAGGGGGCGCAACGCAATCAGCCCCAGCATTTT	CASSLAGEGAQRNQPQHF
.	TRBV13	.	TRBJ1-1	TGTGCCAGCAGCTCCTCACCGGGGACCACTGAAGCTTTCTTT	CASSSSPGTTEAFF
TRBD1	TRBV19	.	TRBJ1-5	TGTGCCAGTAGTCCAAGACAGGGGCTCCAAAATAGCAATCAGCCCCAGCATTTT	CASSPRQGLQNSNQPQHF
TRBD1	TRBV19	.	TRBJ1-1	TGTGCCAGTAGTCGGGACAGCTTGAACACTGAAGCTTTCTTT	CASSRDSLNTEAFF
.	TRBV2	.	TRBJ2-2	TGTGCCAGCAGTGCAGGGAACACCGGGGAGCTGTTTTTT	CASSAGNTGELFF
TRBD1	TRBV28	.	TRBJ2-7	TGTGCCAGCACGGGACAGACTTACGAGCAGTACTTC	CASTGQTYEQYF
TRBD2	TRBV10-3	.	TRBJ2-1	TGTGCCATTCGGGCTAGCGGGAAGGATGAGCAGTTCTTC	CAIRASGKDEQFF
TRBD1	TRBV2	.	TRBJ1-2	TGTGCCAGCAGTGGGGACAGGGGGGGAGAGGGCTACACCTTC	CASSGDRGGEGYTF
TRBD2	TRBV27	once	TRBJ2-7	TGTGCCAGCAGTCGGGGGGGCGAGCAGTACTTC	CASSRGGEQYF
TRBD1	TRBV11-2	.	TRBJ2-7	TGTGCCAGCAGCTCCTCTCCGGGACAGAGCTCCTACGAGCAGTACTTC	CASSSSPGQSSYEQYF
.	TRBV4-1	.	TRBJ2-7	TGCGCCAGCAGCCAAGAAGCCAGAAGCTCCTACGAGCAGTACTTC	CASSQEARSSYEQYF
.	TRBV28	.	TRBJ2-7	TGTGCCAGCAGTCCATTCCCAGGACCCGAGCAGTACTTC	CASSPFPGPEQYF
.	TRBV27	.	TRBJ1-5	TGTGCCAGCAGTTTATTACCACATAAGGAGCCCCAGCATTTT	CASSLLPHKEPQHF
.	TRBV4-1	.	TRBJ1-3	TGCGCCAGCACCCTATCATTTTCCTCTGGAAACACCATATATTTT	CASTLSFSSGNTIYF
TRBD2	TRBV7-9	.	TRBJ2-1	TGTGCCAGCAGCCCACCCGGGACTAGTTACAATGAGCAGTTCTTC	CASSPPGTSYNEQFF
TRBD1	TRBV5-4	.	TRBJ2-7	TGTGCCAGCAGCTTGGGCATAGGGGGCGACGAGCAGTACTTC	CASSLGIGGDEQYF
TRBD2	TRBV30	.	TRBJ2-1	TGTGCCTGGGATCAAGGACTAGGGGAGTACAATGAGCAGTTCTTC	CAWDQGLGEYNEQFF
.	TRBV19	.	TRBJ1-5	TGTGCCAGTAGTGACAGTTTGGGGAATCAGCCCCAGCATTTT	CASSDSLGNQPQHF